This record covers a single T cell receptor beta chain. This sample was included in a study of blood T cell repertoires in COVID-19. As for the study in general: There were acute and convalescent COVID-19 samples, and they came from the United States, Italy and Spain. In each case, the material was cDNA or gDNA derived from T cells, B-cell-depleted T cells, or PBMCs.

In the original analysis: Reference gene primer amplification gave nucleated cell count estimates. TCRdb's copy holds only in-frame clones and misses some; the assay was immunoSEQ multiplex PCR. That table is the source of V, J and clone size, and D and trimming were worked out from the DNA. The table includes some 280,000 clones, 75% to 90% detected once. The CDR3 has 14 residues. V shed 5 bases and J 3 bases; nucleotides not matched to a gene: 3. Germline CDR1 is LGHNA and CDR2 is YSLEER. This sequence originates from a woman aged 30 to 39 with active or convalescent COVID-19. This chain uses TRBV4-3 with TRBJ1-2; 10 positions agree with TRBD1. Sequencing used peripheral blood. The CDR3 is CASSFGQGDYGYTF. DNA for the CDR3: TGCGCCAGCAGCTTCGGACAGGGGGACTATGGCTACACCTTC.